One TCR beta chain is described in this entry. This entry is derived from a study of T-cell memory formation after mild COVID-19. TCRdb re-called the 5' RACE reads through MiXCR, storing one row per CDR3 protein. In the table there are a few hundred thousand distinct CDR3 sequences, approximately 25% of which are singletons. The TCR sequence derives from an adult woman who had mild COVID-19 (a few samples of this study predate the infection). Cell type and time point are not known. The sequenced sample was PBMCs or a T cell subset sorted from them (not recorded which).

CDR3 coding DNA: TGTGCCAGCCGGGGGGGACAGGGGGATTTTGAGCAGTTCTTC. Its translation: CASRGGQGDFEQFF. The chain is built from TRBV6-5 and TRBJ2-1; TRBD1 agrees at 11 bases. This CDR3 is built from 14 residues. Germline assignment: CDR1 MNHEY and CDR2 SVGAGI. The V segment lost 8 bases and the J segment 9 bases; nucleotides outside the gene matches: 9.